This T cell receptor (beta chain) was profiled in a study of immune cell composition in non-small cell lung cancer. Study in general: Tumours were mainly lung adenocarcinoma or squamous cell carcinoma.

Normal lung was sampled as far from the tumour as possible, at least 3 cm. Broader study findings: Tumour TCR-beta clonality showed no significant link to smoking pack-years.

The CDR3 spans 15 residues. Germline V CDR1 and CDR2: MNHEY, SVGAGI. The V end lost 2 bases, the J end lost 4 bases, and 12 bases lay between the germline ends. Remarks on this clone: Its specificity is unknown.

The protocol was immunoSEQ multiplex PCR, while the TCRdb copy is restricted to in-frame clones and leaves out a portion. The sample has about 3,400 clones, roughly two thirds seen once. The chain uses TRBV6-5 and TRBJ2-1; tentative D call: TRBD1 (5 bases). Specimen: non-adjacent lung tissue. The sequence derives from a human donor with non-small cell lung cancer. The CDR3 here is CASSYESSGYNEQFF. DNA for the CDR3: TGTGCCAGCAGTTACGAAAGCTCAGGGTACAATGAGCAGTTCTTC.